This T cell receptor delta chain was sequenced in a study of gamma-delta T cells after stem cell transplantation. CDR1 GEAIGNYY and CDR2 EKD come from the germline V gene. The CDR3 has 20 amino acids. V lost 3 bases, J lost 5 bases, and 33 bases lay in between. TCRdb re-called the RT-PCR reads using CATT. The sample holds approximately 3,000 delta-chain clones, about 31% seen once. The V and J genes are TRDV2 and TRDJ1; D call uncertain. This TCR was sampled from a human donor. It is not recorded whose cells these are; they may come from a transplant donor. The source material was gamma-delta T cells. The CDR3 region is CACDLLSTLTTPYTDDKLIF. CDR3 nucleotides: TGTGCCTGTGACCTCCTTTCCACCCTTACGACCCCGTACACCGATGATAAACTCATCTTT.